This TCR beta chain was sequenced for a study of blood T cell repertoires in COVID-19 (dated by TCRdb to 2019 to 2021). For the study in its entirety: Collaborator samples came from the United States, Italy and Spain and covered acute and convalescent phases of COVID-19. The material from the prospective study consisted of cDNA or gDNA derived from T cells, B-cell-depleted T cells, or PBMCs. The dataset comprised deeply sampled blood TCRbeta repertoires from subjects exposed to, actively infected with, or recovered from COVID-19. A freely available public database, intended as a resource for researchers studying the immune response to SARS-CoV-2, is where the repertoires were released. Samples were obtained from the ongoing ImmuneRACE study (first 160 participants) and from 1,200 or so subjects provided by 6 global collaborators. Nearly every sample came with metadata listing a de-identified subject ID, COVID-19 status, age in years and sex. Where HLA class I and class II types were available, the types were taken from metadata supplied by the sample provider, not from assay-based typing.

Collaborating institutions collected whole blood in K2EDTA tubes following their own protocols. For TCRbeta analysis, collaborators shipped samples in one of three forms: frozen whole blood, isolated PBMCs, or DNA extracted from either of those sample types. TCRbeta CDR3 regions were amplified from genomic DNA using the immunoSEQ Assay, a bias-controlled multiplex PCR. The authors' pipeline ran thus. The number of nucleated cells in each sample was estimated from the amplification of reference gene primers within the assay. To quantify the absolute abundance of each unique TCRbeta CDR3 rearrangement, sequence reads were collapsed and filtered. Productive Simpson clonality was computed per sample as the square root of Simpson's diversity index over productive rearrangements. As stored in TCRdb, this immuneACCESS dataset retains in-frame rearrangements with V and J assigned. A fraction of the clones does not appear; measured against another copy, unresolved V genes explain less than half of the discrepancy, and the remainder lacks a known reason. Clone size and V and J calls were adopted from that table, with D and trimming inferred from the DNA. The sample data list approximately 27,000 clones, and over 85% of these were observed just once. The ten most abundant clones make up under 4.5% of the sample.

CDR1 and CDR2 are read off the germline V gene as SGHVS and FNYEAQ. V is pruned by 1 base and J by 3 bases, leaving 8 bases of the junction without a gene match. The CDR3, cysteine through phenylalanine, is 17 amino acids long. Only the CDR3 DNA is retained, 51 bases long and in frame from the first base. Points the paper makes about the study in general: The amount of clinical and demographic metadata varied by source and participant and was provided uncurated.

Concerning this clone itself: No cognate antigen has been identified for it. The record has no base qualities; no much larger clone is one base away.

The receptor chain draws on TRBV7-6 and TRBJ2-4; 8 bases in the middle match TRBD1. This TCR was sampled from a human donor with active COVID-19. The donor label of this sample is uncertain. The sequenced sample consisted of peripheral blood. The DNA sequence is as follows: TGTGCCAGCAGCTTAGTGGCAGGGGGCCTAGGCAAAAACATTCAGTACTTC. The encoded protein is CASSLVAGGLGKNIQYF. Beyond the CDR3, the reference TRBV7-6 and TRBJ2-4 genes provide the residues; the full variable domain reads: GAGVSQSPRYKVTKRGQDVALRCDPISGHVSLYWYRQALGQGPEFLTYFNYEAQQDKSGLPNDRFSAERPEGSISTLTIQRTEQRDSAMYRCASSLVAGGLGKNIQYFGAGTRLSVL.